These 20 T cell receptor beta chains were sequenced from one sample in a study of cytomegalovirus exposure and HLA in healthy donors. PCR employed 60 Vbeta and 13 Jbeta primers. Sequencing was performed with immunoSEQ multiplex PCR; in TCRdb, only in-frame clones are kept and a portion is missing. The sample contains tens of thousands of clones, approximately 71% of which appear only once. The source material was PBMCs. The source of these receptors is a man aged 35-49 years in good health and CMV-seronegative.

This rearrangement joins TRBV29-1 to TRBJ1-2; 8 bases map to TRBD1. There are 17 residues in the CDR3. J gave up 5 bases and V 2 bases, and 16 bases lay outside the gene matches. Germline lookup yields CDR1 SQVTM and CDR2 ANQGSEA. Here the CDR3 reads CSVELGAAGTGQYGYTF. As DNA, the CDR3 is TGCAGCGTTGAACTGGGGGCCGCTGGGACAGGCCAATATGGCTACACCTTC.

The rearrangement uses TRBV30 and TRBJ1-6; D might be TRBD1 (5 bases). V was shortened by 2 bases and J by 4 bases, with 9 bases between the two germline ends. CDR3 length equals 14 residues. The germline gives CDR1 GTSNPN, CDR2 SVGIG (reference sequence). CDR3 in amino acids: CAWSRRGYNSPLHF. In DNA, the CDR3 is TGTGCCTGGAGTAGGAGGGGATATAATTCACCCCTCCACTTT. Full variable domain (rest looked up from reference TRBV30 and TRBJ1-6): SQTIHQWPATLVQPVGSPLSLECTVEGTSNPNLYWYRQAAGRGLQLLFYSVGIGQISSEVPQNLSASRPQDRQFILSSKKLLLSDSGFYLCAWSRRGYNSPLHFGNGTRLTVT.

This chain links TRBV11-2 with TRBJ1-1; D unresolved. Germline V CDR1 and CDR2: SGHAT, FQNNGV. Deletions cut 5 bases from V and 5 bases from J, with 12 bases between. The CDR3 spans 13 residues. DNA of the CDR3: TGTGCCAGCAGCCTATTGGCAGGTACTGAAGCTTTCTTT. The encoded protein is CASSLLAGTEAFF.

This clone turned up a few times. This chain connects TRBV5-6 to TRBJ2-1; D is perhaps TRBD2 (5 bases). The germline V and J ends were trimmed by 2 bases and 7 bases, with 13 bases remaining between them. This CDR3 region has 14 residues. Germline CDR1 reads SGHDT; CDR2 reads YYEEEE. CDR3 sequence reads: CASSFPGLGNEQFF. CDR3 DNA: TGTGCCAGCAGCTTCCCTGGACTCGGGAATGAGCAGTTCTTC.

This sequence joins TRBV6-1 and TRBJ1-4; TRBD1 matches at 9 bases. V lost 8 bases and J lost 8; bases outside the gene matches: 9. The germline V gene has CDR1 MNHNS and CDR2 SASEGT. CDR3 size: 14 residues. CDR3 sequence reads: CASVTGGPEEKLFF. The CDR3 nucleotides are TGTGCCAGCGTAACAGGGGGCCCGGAGGAAAAACTGTTTTTT.

This sequence joins TRBV9 and TRBJ1-2; D may be TRBD1 (6 bases). V lost 1 base and J lost 8, with 12 bases in between. CDR1 and CDR2 from the germline V gene are SGDLS and YYNGEE. The CDR3 has 13 amino acids. The CDR3: CASSVPGESGYTF. The DNA of the CDR3 is TGTGCCAGCAGCGTACCAGGGGAGAGCGGCTACACCTTC.

The V gene is TRBV27, the J gene TRBJ1-1, with 9 bases matching TRBD1. Trimming removed 11 bases from V and 8 bases from J; junction bases left unmatched: 9. The CDR3 is 12 residues long. In germline, CDR1 is MNHEY, CDR2 SMNVEV (reference sequence). CDR3 DNA: TGTGCCGCGGGACAGGGCTCAGGGGAAGCTTTCTTT. Its translation: CAAGQGSGEAFF.

This clone was counted between two and nine times. The chain has TRBV4-1 and TRBJ1-1, with 10 bases aligning to TRBD1. CDR3 length: 14 residues. The germline gives CDR1 MGHRA, CDR2 YSYEKL. The trim removed 4 bases at V and 6 bases at J, leaving 5 bases unmatched. The CDR3 DNA follows: TGCGCCAGCAGCCTTCGACAGGGGGCACCTGAAGCTTTCTTT. Translation gives CASSLRQGAPEAFF.

V is TRBV5-6 and J is TRBJ2-5, with TRBD1 identical over 7 bases. Germline trimming cut 3 bases from V and 2 bases from J; bases unmatched to any gene: 4. Germline CDR1 is SGHDT and CDR2 is YYEEEE. CDR3 length: 14 residues. This CDR3 reads CASSWGQLQETQYF. CDR3 in DNA: TGTGCCAGCAGCTGGGGACAGCTGCAAGAGACCCAGTACTTC.

This sequence joins TRBV5-1 and TRBJ2-7; 8 bases align to TRBD2. Trimming cost V 0 bases and J 1 base; bases outside gene matches: 6. The germline CDR1 and CDR2 sequences are SGHRS and YFSETQ. The CDR3 has 16 residues. The CDR3 region is CASSLGGGLESYEQYF. The CDR3 DNA reads TGCGCCAGCAGCTTGGGGGGGGGACTAGAATCCTACGAGCAGTACTTC.

J is TRBJ2-5 and V is TRBV4-1; 8 positions agree with TRBD2. The DNA end is more similar to TRBJ2-7, so the J call may be wrong. The germline gives CDR1 MGHRA, CDR2 YSYEKL. CDR3 size: 16 residues. CDR3 nucleotides: TGCGCCAGCAGCCAAGCGATAGCGGGATTTGACTACGAGCAGTACTTC. It translates to CASSQAIAGFDYEQYF.

The chain joins TRBV7-9 to TRBJ1-1; TRBD1 matches at 9 bases. The CDR3 totals 13 residues. V dropped 4 bases and J dropped 9; count of bases not matched to a gene: 6. Germline CDR1 SEHNR, CDR2 FQNEAQ (reference sequence). CDR3: CASSYRTGDQAFF. The CDR3 DNA reads as TGTGCCAGCAGCTACAGGACAGGGGACCAAGCTTTCTTT. The whole variable domain, remainder taken from reference TRBV7-9 and TRBJ1-1, is DTGVSQNPRHKITKRGQNVTFRCDPISEHNRLYWYRQTLGQGPEFLTYFQNEAQLEKSRLLSDRFSAERPKGSFSTLEIQRTEQGDSAMYLCASSYRTGDQAFFGQGTRLTVV.

V and J are TRBV5-6 and TRBJ1-4; D may be TRBD1 (6 bases). CDR1 is SGHDT, CDR2 YYEEEE, per germline. Trimming stripped 3 bases from V and 8 bases from J, with 17 bases between. The CDR3 is 15 residues long. Written as DNA, the CDR3 is TGTGCCAGCAGCTCCACAGGGACCCTTGGGGAAAAACTGTTTTTT. The encoded protein is CASSSTGTLGEKLFF.

In regard to this clone: Different DNA sequences within this sample yield the same CDR3. This chain connects TRBV18 to TRBJ2-7; 7 bases are shared with TRBD1. The CDR3 contains 14 residues. The junction had 6 bases not matched to a gene; V was cut back by 3 bases and J by 4 bases. The V gene's germline CDR1 is KGHSH and CDR2 LQKENI. The CDR3 sequence is CASSPDRAAYEQYF. In DNA form, the CDR3 reads TGTGCCAGCTCACCTGACAGGGCGGCGTACGAGCAGTACTTC.

The chain joins TRBV6-6 to TRBJ1-6; a possible D gene is TRBD1 (6 bases). Germline V gives CDR1 MNHNY, CDR2 SVGAGI (reference sequence). CDR3 size: 15 residues. Trimming removed 3 bases at V and 7 bases at J, with 13 bases between. In DNA form, the CDR3 reads TGTGCCAGCAGTTATACGCCGGACAGCAATTCACCCCTCCACTTT. Protein sequence: CASSYTPDSNSPLHF.

The chain joins TRBV5-4 to TRBJ2-7, with 8 positions matching TRBD2. Germline assignment: CDR1 SGHNT and CDR2 YYREEE (reference sequence). This CDR3 spans 14 amino acids. V dropped 1 base and J dropped 2; count of bases not matched to a gene: 2. CDR3 nucleotides: TGTGCCAGCAGCTTGCCTAGCGGGCCCTACGAGCAGTACTTC. It yields the protein CASSLPSGPYEQYF.

This rearrangement joins TRBV11-2 to TRBJ1-1; a possible D gene is TRBD1 (6 bases). The germline gives CDR1 SGHAT, CDR2 FQNNGV. The V gene lost 6 bases and the J gene lost 2 bases, with 25 bases spanning the gap. This CDR3 spans 18 amino acids. In DNA, the CDR3 is TGTGCCAGCAGAAACCGCCCCACACCGGGGGGCGAAAACACTGAAGCTTTCTTT. Translation gives CASRNRPTPGGENTEAFF.

J is TRBJ2-3 and V is TRBV2, with 11 bases identical to TRBD1. The CDR3 length is 17 residues. V shed 5 bases, J shed 1 base, and the junction held 8 bases outside the gene matches. Germline assignment: CDR1 SNHLY and CDR2 FYNNEI. The CDR3 spells CASSWDMDRGRTDTQYF. The CDR3 DNA sequence: TGTGCCAGCAGTTGGGATATGGACAGGGGGCGCACAGATACGCAGTATTTT.

V is TRBV6-6 and J is TRBJ2-7, with 9 nucleotides matching TRBD1. This CDR3 has 15 amino acids. Germline trimming cut 0 bases from V and 7 bases from J; bases unmatched to any gene: 7. Germline values: CDR1 MNHNY, CDR2 SVGAGI (reference sequence). DNA for the CDR3: TGTGCCAGCAGTTACTCCAGGGACAGGGCGGGGGAGCAGTACTTC. Its translation: CASSYSRDRAGEQYF.

The rearrangement uses TRBV27 and TRBJ2-6; D gene uncertain. Germline V gene data show CDR1 as MNHEY and CDR2 as SMNVEV (reference sequence). V lost 2 bases and J 0 bases, leaving 17 bases between the germline ends. The CDR3 runs 19 residues. The CDR3 region is CASSLGYGRSSSGANVLTF. CDR3 nucleotides: TGTGCCAGCAGTTTAGGGTATGGGCGATCCAGCTCTGGGGCCAACGTCCTGACTTTC. Supplemented by reference TRBV27 and TRBJ2-6, the full variable domain reads EAQVTQNPRYLITVTGKKLTVTCSQNMNHEYMSWYRQDPGLGLRQIYYSMNVEVTDKGDVPEGYKVSRKEKRNFPLILESPSPNQTSLYFCASSLGYGRSSSGANVLTFGAGSRLTVL.